Given below is one T cell receptor (beta chain) in context. These data originate in a study of blood T cell repertoires in COVID-19. On the study more broadly: From T cells, B-cell-depleted T cells, or PBMCs came the material, which was cDNA or gDNA.

The V and J ends lost 3 bases and 4 bases respectively, with 13 bases between them. This CDR3 has 15 residues. Per the germline V gene, CDR1 is MNHNS and CDR2 is SASEGT. Patients at the Seattle site were enrolled during active infection and followed longitudinally. Per the original data handling: Estimated nucleated cell counts came from reference gene primer amplification. Assay used: immunoSEQ multiplex PCR; TCRdb lists only in-frame clones, some missing. That table supplies the V and J calls and clone size; D and trimming were determined from the DNA. The sample includes around 90,000 clones, about 90% of them seen just once.

The receptor was derived from a man aged 50 or older with COVID-19, enrolled during active disease. The chain carries TRBV6-1 and TRBJ1-5; no clear D gene. Sequenced input: peripheral blood. This CDR3 is CASSDGVLTNQPQHF. The DNA for the CDR3 is TGTGCCAGCAGTGACGGGGTTTTAACTAATCAGCCCCAGCATTTT.